This T cell receptor beta chain was found in a study of blood T cells in healthy people across ages (dated by TCRdb to the mid-2010s). At the level of the whole study: Template switching captured roughly one uniquely barcoded TCR beta cDNA molecule per two T cells in model experiments. The study measured age-related changes in TCR beta repertoire diversity using deep sequencing normalized with unique cDNA molecular identifiers. For two donors (one aged 18 to 29 and one aged 80 or older), the study analyzed two additional independent replicas of 1 million unique cDNA reads from the same blood draw. Four age groups were formed from the donors: young (average roughly 15 years), middle-aged (approximately 41), aged (about 68) and long-lived (roughly 88). To avoid experimental bias, donors of different ages were spread randomly across the sequencing lanes.

Broader findings and caveats from the paper: Compared with the aged group, the long-lived group had more naive CD4+ T cells, fewer expanded clones and increased TCR diversity, a pattern suggesting age selection. Observed TCR beta diversity per million T cells fell roughly linearly with age, and a significant reduction was already apparent by age around 40. There was a strong correlation between observed TCR beta diversity and the percentage of naive T cells measured by flow cytometry. Bulk unsorted PBMC profiling prevented conclusive comparison of naive and antigen-experienced compartments. Estimates of total diversity based on one million sequenced T cells were regarded as lower bounds and as underestimates. The CMV infection status of donors was not known, potentially confounding age-related changes in expanded clonotypes.

Library method: 5' RACE. Sequencing was performed on an Illumina HiSeq 2500. A second 7 to 11 cycle PCR used a sample-barcoded 5' primer and a J-beta primer mix. A unique molecular identifier was introduced onto each TCR beta cDNA molecule by a template-switch 5' adaptor carrying 12 random nucleotides. At least 2.5 million CDR3-containing paired-end reads were obtained from each sample. First-strand cDNA synthesis was performed from all RNA using the Mint cDNA synthesis kit, with priming by a TRBC-specific oligonucleotide. All cDNA was treated with uracil-DNA glycosylase and then went through a first 18-cycle PCR with the universal primers M1SS and BC2_uni_R. For the original study's pipeline: For normalization, 1 million high-quality reads were randomly selected from each sample, with every read carrying a distinct molecular identifier. Reads sharing molecular identifiers were discarded rather than binned into consensus sequences. MiTCR, run with a Q25 quality threshold and the strictest error-elimination algorithm, handled CDR3 identification, clonotype clustering and error correction. A nonparametric unseen species model with Euler transformation was used to estimate lower-bound total TCR beta diversity. The raw public data were reprocessed by TCRdb itself: fastp quality trimming at Q25, MiXCR clonotype calling, in-frame beta chains only. Under each unique CDR3 protein, matching rows form one entry showing the most common genes and DNA. V and J calls and clone size were set by TCRdb, not the authors. Here the sample has about 1.6 million distinct CDR3 sequences; almost 35% occur a single time. The ten largest account for around 10% of the sample.

Systemically healthy Caucasian individuals from Russia, around 38 in total and aged roughly 6 to 100 years, were included as donors. Each donor gave roughly 9 milliliters of peripheral blood, drawn into EDTA-treated Vacutainer tubes. PBMCs were isolated by Ficoll-Paque density-gradient centrifugation, with at least 6 million obtained per sample. Trizol reagent was used to extract total RNA from the PBMCs, yielding at least 5.5 micrograms per sample. The percentages of naive CD45RAhigh/CD27high T cells were determined by flow cytometry on a PBMC aliquot from every donor. In the germline V gene, CDR1 corresponds to MGHDK and CDR2 to SYGVNS. V is pared back by 8 bases and J by 11 bases, with 15 bases lying between the germline termini. The CDR3 holds 11 amino acids from the cysteine to the phenylalanine. Only CDR3 DNA is held: 33 bases, read in frame from base 1. This clonotype came up a few times. Its antigen is unknown. It has no much larger one-base neighbor in the sample; base qualities were not kept.

The sample taken for sequencing was blood. This chain is built from TRBV25-1 and TRBJ2-5; a confident D gene designation cannot be given. This TCR came from a woman aged 25 to 45 in good health. The nucleotides read TGTGCCAGCGGTGTCTCCAACAAGCAGTACTTC. Its translation reads: CASGVSNKQYF.